This TCR beta chain appears in the sequencing data of a study of T cells in Graves' hyperthyroidism and ophthalmopathy. Study observations and caveats: Blood also carried most thyroid clonotypes expanded above 0.001. In simple terms, a model built on 13 V-J features told ophthalmopathy apart from stable hyperthyroidism.

Amplified TCR beta CDR3 regions came from RNA transcripts. The HTBI set primed first-round TCR CDR3 RT-PCR. MiXCR was run by TCRdb on the multiplex PCR reads, yielding one entry per CDR3 protein. Of about 640,000 distinct CDR3 sequences listed, about 20% are singletons. Trimming took off 6 bases at V and 10 bases at J, with 22 bases between the two ends. The CDR3 length is 16 residues. Germline V gene lookup returns CDR1 MNHNS and CDR2 SASEGT. In the case of this clonotype: The target antigen is unknown.

Sequenced: blood. The J gene is TRBJ1-6, the V gene TRBV6-1; D is perhaps TRBD1 (6 bases). This clonotype was obtained from a man aged 30-40 years with Graves' ophthalmopathy. The CDR3 nucleotides are TGTGCCAGCAGCGACCGGGCAGGGAGGGGGAACTCACCCCTCCACTTT. Protein: CASSDRAGRGNSPLHF.